The 22 T cell receptor beta chains below were found in one sample sequenced in a study of T-cell reconstitution after alpha-beta-depleted transplantation in children. Molecular barcoding with unique molecular identifiers was used for the TCRbeta library. In TCRdb, the PCR reads were re-called with MiXCR into one record per CDR3 protein. The data show 600,000 to 700,000 distinct CDR3 sequences, around 13% seen once. This specimen was PBMCs, taken before TCRalphabeta/CD19-depleted stem cell transplant. The receptors derive from a girl aged 2 to 9 with congenital amegakaryocytic thrombocytopenia, due to receive a stem cell transplant.

In this sample, this clonotype turned up many times. The J gene is TRBJ2-3, the V gene TRBV5-1; tentative D call: TRBD2 (5 bases). This CDR3 region has 18 residues. V dropped 0 bases and J dropped 0 bases, with 17 bases sitting between them. CDR1 and CDR2 (germline): SGHRS, YFSETQ. In nucleotides, the CDR3 is TGCGCCAGCAGCTTGGCCCGACGCAGAGCGGACAGCACAGATACGCAGTATTTT. Amino acids: CASSLARRRADSTDTQYF.

The table lists this clonotype with many counts. The chain carries TRBV27 and TRBJ2-2, with 14 bases fitting TRBD2. V lost 6 bases and J lost 7; bases outside the gene matches: 10. Looked up from germline, CDR1 is MNHEY and CDR2 is SMNVEV (reference sequence). The CDR3 has 17 amino acids. CDR3 protein: CASSAGLAGDSVGELFF. The CDR3 DNA follows: TGTGCCAGCAGCGCGGGACTAGCGGGAGATTCGGTCGGGGAGCTGTTTTTT.

The chain links TRBV7-8 to TRBJ1-5; D unresolved. The CDR3 consists of 18 residues. Germline V gene sequence: CDR1 SGHVS, CDR2 FQNEAQ. V was trimmed by 2 bases and J by 0 bases, leaving 17 bases between them. The CDR3 loop is CASSLRPGGPYSNQPQHF. The CDR3 DNA is TGTGCCAGCAGCTTACGGCCAGGAGGGCCATATAGCAATCAGCCCCAGCATTTT.

This sequence joins TRBV29-1 and TRBJ1-1; D gene ambiguous. V was clipped by 0 bases and J by 5 bases, with 7 bases between them. Germline CDR1 SQVTM, CDR2 ANQGSEA. The CDR3 is made up of 12 amino acids. CDR3 region: CSVEDPWTEAFF. CDR3 DNA sequence: TGCAGCGTTGAAGACCCGTGGACTGAAGCTTTCTTT.

This sequence joins TRBV12-3 or TRBV12-4 and TRBJ2-3; 7 bases map to TRBD1. V was pared by 6 bases and J by 2 bases, with 17 bases of the junction left unmatched. The CDR3 totals 18 residues. This CDR3 reads CASSSSNPSGTVTDTQYF. The CDR3 nucleotides read TGTGCCAGCAGCTCATCGAACCCCTCCGGGACAGTCACAGATACGCAGTATTTT.

A few counts support this clonotype. This chain links TRBV4-2 with TRBJ1-1; 9 bases line up with TRBD1. The CDR3 extends over 15 amino acids. Germline V lookup: CDR1 LGHNA, CDR2 YNFKEQ. Unmatched junction bases numbered 8, after V lost 4 bases and J lost 5 bases. The CDR3 spells CASSLLTGQGTEAFF. CDR3 sequence (DNA): TGTGCCAGCAGCCTTCTTACAGGACAGGGGACTGAAGCTTTCTTT.

This clonotype has ten or more counts. V and J are TRBV29-1 and TRBJ1-1; 10 nucleotides match TRBD1. Germline-derived CDR1 and CDR2 are SQVTM and ANQGSEA. This CDR3 is built from 19 residues. J was trimmed by 0 bases and V by 4 bases; bases with no gene match: 17. The CDR3 loop is CSVGGPGQGLRAMNTEAFF. CDR3 sequence (DNA): TGCAGCGTTGGGGGTCCGGGACAGGGGTTGAGGGCCATGAACACTGAAGCTTTCTTT.

This clonotype came up a few times. The rearrangement uses TRBV5-1 and TRBJ1-1; 9 positions agree with TRBD1. This CDR3 is 15 amino acids long. Germline assignment: CDR1 SGHRS and CDR2 YFSETQ. V gave up 4 bases and J gave up 1 base; unmatched junction bases: 5. The CDR3 sequence: CASSEPGQGNTEAFF. The CDR3, as DNA: TGCGCCAGCAGCGAGCCGGGACAGGGGAACACTGAAGCTTTCTTT.

The chain has TRBV6-1 and TRBJ2-3; 10 bases align to TRBD2. V shed 8 bases and J 1 base; nucleotides not matched to a gene: 15. CDR1 and CDR2 from the germline V gene are MNHNS and SASEGT. This CDR3 contains 18 residues. CDR3 amino acids: CASSKMLAGAGGTDTQYF. CDR3 DNA sequence: TGTGCCAGCTCCAAGATGCTAGCGGGGGCGGGGGGCACAGATACGCAGTATTTT.

This chain connects TRBV3-1 to TRBJ2-5; tentative D call: TRBD1 (5 bases). CDR1 is LGHDT, CDR2 YNNKEL, per germline (reference sequence). V lost 3 bases to trimming and J lost 2 bases, with 13 bases between them. The CDR3 loop spans 15 amino acids. The CDR3 coding sequence is TGTGCCAGCAGCCACCCAGGGCTCCCACAAGAGACCCAGTACTTC. This translates into CASSHPGLPQETQYF.

This chain uses TRBV5-1 with TRBJ2-4, with D hard to call. Trimming stripped 0 bases from V and 2 bases from J, with 9 bases between. CDR3 length: 15 residues. Looked up from germline, CDR1 is SGHRS and CDR2 is YFSETQ. The CDR3 loop reads CASSLEPGTKNIQYF. CDR3 bases: TGCGCCAGCAGCTTGGAGCCCGGAACCAAAAACATTCAGTACTTC.

This clonotype was picked up many times. This chain joins TRBV5-1 and TRBJ2-2; D uncertain. The ends were cut back, 2 bases at V and 9 bases at J, with 14 bases in the middle. This CDR3 is built from 14 residues. Germline-derived CDR1 and CDR2 are SGHRS and YFSETQ. CDR3 in amino acids: CASSLPATWRELFF. Here the CDR3 DNA reads TGCGCCAGCAGCTTACCGGCTACTTGGAGGGAGCTGTTTTTT. The variable domain in full, with the rest retrieved from reference TRBV5-1 and TRBJ2-2, is KAGVTQTPRYLIKTRGQQVTLSCSPISGHRSVSWYQQTPGQGLQFLFEYFSETQRNKGNFPGRFSGRQFSNSRSEMNVSTLELGDSALYLCASSLPATWRELFFGEGSRLTVL.

V gene TRBV11-2 combines with J gene TRBJ2-2; no reliable D call. Looked up from germline, CDR1 is SGHAT and CDR2 is FQNNGV. The CDR3 is made up of 13 amino acids. Trimming cost V 4 bases and J 7 bases, with 10 bases left between them. CDR3 DNA: TGTGCCAGCAGCTCCGGGTTGGACGGGGAGCTGTTTTTT. This codes for CASSSGLDGELFF.

This rearrangement joins TRBV9 to TRBJ2-7; 11 nucleotides align to TRBD2. Germline V gene sequence: CDR1 SGDLS, CDR2 YYNGEE. Trimming cost V 2 bases and J 4 bases; bases outside gene matches: 8. CDR3 size: 16 residues. CDR3 DNA: TGTGCCAGCAGCGTCCTACTAGCGGGAGTGAGTTACGAGCAGTACTTC. The encoded protein is CASSVLLAGVSYEQYF. Variable domain in full (rest from reference TRBV9 and TRBJ2-7): DSGVTQTPKHLITATGQRVTLRCSPRSGDLSVYWYQQSLDQGLQFLIQYYNGEERAKGNILERFSAQQFPDLHSELNLSSLELGDSALYFCASSVLLAGVSYEQYFGPGTRLTVT.

This clonotype appeared a few times. J is TRBJ1-5 and V is TRBV25-1; 8 bases line up with TRBD1. V trimming: 3 bases; J trimming: 4 bases; junction bases outside the gene matches: 8. The CDR3 has 16 amino acids. Germline assignment: CDR1 MGHDK and CDR2 SYGVNS. The CDR3 protein is CASSDRSQGGNQPQHF. In nucleotides, the CDR3 is TGTGCCAGCAGTGACCGATCACAGGGGGGAAATCAGCCCCAGCATTTT.

A remark on this clonotype: A much more abundant neighbour one base away suggests this may be a read error. V usage is TRBV5-1 and J usage is TRBJ2-2; D perhaps matches TRBD2 (6 bases). The germline V gene has CDR1 SGHRS and CDR2 YFSETQ. The CDR3 length is 15 residues. The germline V and J ends were trimmed by 4 bases and 7 bases, with 17 bases remaining between them. As DNA, the CDR3 is TGCGCCAGCAGCCAACCTGTGGGAGGAGGCGGGGAGCTGTTTTTT. Translated, it gives CASSQPVGGGGELFF. Combining the CDR3 with reference TRBV5-1 and TRBJ2-2 gives the whole variable domain KAGVTQTPRYLIKTRGQQVTLSCSPISGHRSVSWYQQTPGQGLQFLFEYFSETQRNKGNFPGRFSGRQFSNSRSEMNVSTLELGDSALYLCASSQPVGGGGELFFGEGSRLTVL.

The J gene is TRBJ2-2, the V gene TRBV5-4, with TRBD2 matching 7 bases. CDR1 is SGHNT, CDR2 YYREEE, per germline (reference sequence). The CDR3 totals 16 residues. J was trimmed by 2 bases and V by 0 bases; bases with no gene match: 4. The DNA for the CDR3 is TGTGCCAGCAGCTTGGGAACGGGAGGCAACACCGGGGAGCTGTTTTTT. It specifies CASSLGTGGNTGELFF.

V gene TRBV20-1 combines with J gene TRBJ2-5, with D uncertain. From germline, CDR1 is DFQATT and CDR2 SNEGSKA (reference sequence). Trimming cost V 3 bases and J 4 bases, with 9 bases left between them. This CDR3 spans 12 amino acids. The CDR3 loop is CSASFSTETQYF. In DNA form, the CDR3 reads TGCAGTGCTAGCTTTTCGACAGAGACCCAGTACTTC.

Comment on this clonotype: With a much larger clone just one base away, this may be a read error. The CDR3 DNA is TGTGCCAGCAGCTTAGGGCACGGGGAGCTGTTTTTT. Its translation: CASSLGHGELFF. The V and J genes are TRBV7-3 and TRBJ2-2; no clear D. The V end lost 2 bases, the J end lost 7 bases, and 5 bases lay between the germline ends. The CDR3 has 12 amino acids. CDR1 is SGHTA and CDR2 is FQGTGA in the germline V gene.

In this sample, this clonotype turned up many times. This sequence joins TRBV29-1 and TRBJ2-5; 7 nucleotides match TRBD1. V lost 3 bases and J lost 3; bases outside the gene matches: 4. Per germline, CDR1 SQVTM and CDR2 ANQGSEA. This CDR3 has 13 residues. DNA of the CDR3: TGCAGCGTTGAGACCAGGGGGAAAGAGACCCAGTACTTC. Amino acid sequence: CSVETRGKETQYF.

This clonotype has ten or more counts. The rearrangement links TRBV20-1 to TRBJ2-1; D is perhaps TRBD2 (5 bases). Looked up from germline, CDR1 is DFQATT and CDR2 is SNEGSKA (reference sequence). The CDR3 loop spans 12 amino acids. V was clipped by 4 bases and J by 5 bases, with 9 bases between them. The CDR3 coding sequence is TGCAGTGCTATCCGGGGAAACAATGAGCAGTTCTTC. This encodes CSAIRGNNEQFF.

This clonotype was detected many times. The chain links TRBV6-2 or TRBV6-3 to TRBJ2-1; the D is unclear. CDR1 is MNHEY, CDR2 SVGEGT, per germline. This CDR3 is 13 amino acids long. V lost 6 bases and J lost 7, with 13 bases in between. In DNA, the CDR3 is TGTGCCAGCAGCCTCGACTCACCTAATGAGCAGTTCTTC. Translated, it gives CASSLDSPNEQFF.